A single sample gave rise to the 26 T cell receptor beta chains below, sequenced in a study of beta chain features in type 1 diabetes. General study results and limits: Type 1 diabetes patients had moderately but significantly shorter TCRB CDR3s in all four CD4+ subsets.

Which antigens these TCRs recognize remains unknown. Reverse transcription of all isolated RNA meant that expressed TCRB transcripts were sequenced. Some clones are missing from TCRdb's copy, which holds only in-frame ones; the method was immunoSEQ multiplex PCR. The data show 160,000 or so clones, 8% to 8.5% seen once. Sequenced input: central memory CD4+ T cells from blood. All receptors come from a woman aged 18-29 years with type 1 diabetes.

This clone was seen only a few times. The chain is built from TRBV7-9 and TRBJ2-7; D gene uncertain. There are 14 residues in the CDR3. Trimming removed 5 bases at V and 2 bases at J, with 13 bases between. CDR1 is SEHNR and CDR2 is FQNEAQ in the germline V gene (reference sequence). The CDR3 loop is CASSPGAVAYEQYF. The CDR3 DNA follows: TGTGCCAGCAGCCCCGGCGCGGTAGCCTACGAGCAGTACTTC.

The chain couples TRBV18 to TRBJ2-1; 9 bases line up with TRBD1. V lost 10 bases and J lost 5; bases outside the gene matches: 9. Germline loops: CDR1 KGHSH, CDR2 LQKENI. CDR3 size: 14 residues. The CDR3 coding sequence is TGTGCCACCATCCCTAGGACAGGGGACAATGAGCAGTTCTTC. This codes for CATIPRTGDNEQFF.

This chain joins TRBV29-1 and TRBJ1-1; D ambiguous. Per the germline V gene, CDR1 is SQVTM and CDR2 is ANQGSEA. Trimming removed 4 bases from V and 1 base from J, with 10 bases in between. CDR3 length equals 13 residues. Here the CDR3 reads CSVGSGENTEAFF. The CDR3 DNA reads as TGCAGCGTTGGCTCCGGGGAGAACACTGAAGCTTTCTTT.

The chain carries TRBV6-5 and TRBJ2-1; TRBD2 might be the D (6 bases). CDR1 is MNHEY and CDR2 is SVGAGI in the germline V gene. Between the trimmed V and J ends, which lost 6 bases and 7 bases, there was a span of 19 bases. The CDR3 loop spans 15 amino acids. CDR3 bases: TGTGCCAGCAGCTCTCTGAGCGGGCGGATGAATGAGCAGTTCTTC. As protein: CASSSLSGRMNEQFF.

This clone appeared a few times. This chain connects TRBV25-1 to TRBJ2-2; D not resolved. Germline loops: CDR1 MGHDK, CDR2 SYGVNS. V was shortened by 2 bases and J by 5 bases, with 6 bases between the two germline ends. This CDR3 comprises 13 residues. CDR3 protein: CASSEGWTGELFF. The DNA of the CDR3 is TGTGCCAGCAGTGAAGGCTGGACCGGGGAGCTGTTTTTT.

Only a few counts were recorded for this clone. Other DNA sequences in the same sample also yield this CDR3. V and J are TRBV5-1 and TRBJ2-1; TRBD2 matches 13 bases. This CDR3 comprises 15 residues. Germline CDR1 reads SGHRS; CDR2 reads YFSETQ. V lost 4 bases and J lost 6; bases outside the gene matches: 4. Here the CDR3 reads CASSLRTSGGNEQFF. For the CDR3, the DNA is TGCGCCAGCAGCCTTCGGACTAGCGGGGGCAATGAGCAGTTCTTC.

This clone was recorded many times. The chain carries TRBV6-6 and TRBJ1-2; maybe TRBD1 (6 bases). Per germline, CDR1 MNHNY and CDR2 SVGAGI (reference sequence). This CDR3 spans 12 amino acids. V was pared by 5 bases and J by 7 bases, with 11 bases between. The CDR3, as DNA: TGTGCCAGCAGTAACAGGGACGGTGGCTACACCTTC. It yields the protein CASSNRDGGYTF.

This clone appeared a few times. This chain uses TRBV7-9 with TRBJ2-7; a possible D gene is TRBD2 (6 bases). Germline V CDR1 and CDR2: SEHNR, FQNEAQ (reference sequence). The CDR3 covers 15 residues. V was cut by 5 bases and J by 6 bases, with 20 bases left in between. In DNA form, the CDR3 reads TGTGCCAGCAGCACCCGGGGGTCAGGGCACGGCGAGCAGTACTTC. This encodes CASSTRGSGHGEQYF.

In its sample, this clone was seen a few times. The chain joins TRBV7-2 to TRBJ2-7, with a possible D match to TRBD2 (6 bases). Germline assignment: CDR1 SGHTA and CDR2 FQGNSA. V lost 1 base, J lost 5 bases, and 15 bases lay in between. CDR3 size: 15 residues. In nucleotides, the CDR3 is TGTGCCAGCAGCTTAGGGGGACTTCGTGTCGACGAGCAGTACTTC. The encoded protein is CASSLGGLRVDEQYF.

This clone has more than one count but fewer than ten. The V call is TRBV19, the J call TRBJ2-4, with a tentative D call TRBD1 (5 bases). Germline values: CDR1 LNHDA, CDR2 SQIVND (reference sequence). This CDR3 contains 14 residues. V lost 2 bases to trimming and J lost 8 bases, with 13 bases between them. The CDR3 protein is CASSINGHEDIQYF. CDR3 DNA: TGTGCCAGTAGTATAAACGGACATGAAGACATTCAGTACTTC.

The V gene is TRBV7-2, the J gene TRBJ1-1; D gene ambiguous. Trimming left V 3 bases short and J 1 base short, with 6 bases between. There are 13 residues in the CDR3. Germline loops: CDR1 SGHTA, CDR2 FQGNSA. Here the CDR3 reads CASSFRSNTEAFF. For the CDR3, the DNA is TGTGCCAGCAGCTTCCGGTCGAACACTGAAGCTTTCTTT.

CDR3 sequence reads: CSVGEAHGYTF. In DNA, the CDR3 is TGCAGCGTGGGGGAGGCCCATGGCTACACCTTC. The chain has TRBV29-1 and TRBJ1-2, with a possible D match to TRBD1 (5 bases). The V gene lost 6 bases and the J gene lost 6 bases, with 11 bases spanning the gap. CDR3 size: 11 residues. Germline CDR1 SQVTM, CDR2 ANQGSEA.

This clone was found a few times. V is TRBV7-2 and J is TRBJ2-5; 8 bases align to TRBD2. The V and J ends lost 0 bases and 5 bases, in that order; junction bases with no gene match: 8. From germline, CDR1 is SGHTA and CDR2 FQGNSA. This CDR3 is built from 16 residues. The CDR3 DNA follows: TGTGCCAGCAGCTTAGCCCCCCCGGGACTAGGGGAGACCCAGTACTTC. Its translation: CASSLAPPGLGETQYF.

This sequence joins TRBV11-2 and TRBJ2-3; 7 nucleotides line up with TRBD2. J gave up 4 bases and V 8 bases, and 6 bases lay outside the gene matches. CDR1 is SGHAT, CDR2 FQNNGV, per germline. The CDR3 length is 13 residues. The CDR3 spells CASGLEGADTQYF. CDR3 nucleotides: TGTGCCAGCGGACTAGAAGGAGCAGATACGCAGTATTTT.

The genes are TRBV7-9 and TRBJ1-1; no firm D call. This CDR3 is built from 14 residues. Between the trimmed V and J ends, which lost 5 bases and 1 base, there was a span of 11 bases. CDR1 is SEHNR, CDR2 FQNEAQ, per germline (reference sequence). CDR3 sequence (DNA): TGTGCCAGCAGCGTGATGAGTGCGAACACTGAAGCTTTCTTT. Protein: CASSVMSANTEAFF.

This clone was counted only a few times. The chain uses TRBV25-1 and TRBJ1-1; no clear D. CDR3 size: 14 residues. Trimming left V 3 bases short and J 7 bases short, with 15 bases between. Germline CDR1 is MGHDK and CDR2 is SYGVNS. In DNA, the CDR3 is TGTGCCAGCAGTGAGGGTGGGAGCCGGGGTGAAGCTTTCTTT. Its protein is CASSEGGSRGEAFF.

This CDR3 reads CASSHRTSGSIQETQYF. In DNA, the CDR3 is TGTGCCAGCAGCCATCGGACTAGCGGGAGCATCCAAGAGACCCAGTACTTC. The chain joins TRBV7-9 to TRBJ2-5, with 13 positions matching TRBD2. The CDR3 has 17 residues. CDR1 is SEHNR and CDR2 is FQNEAQ in the germline V gene (reference sequence). V gave up 5 bases and J gave up 1 base; unmatched junction bases: 7. The whole variable domain, remainder taken from reference TRBV7-9 and TRBJ2-5, is DTGVSQNPRHKITKRGQNVTFRCDPISEHNRLYWYRQTLGQGPEFLTYFQNEAQLEKSRLLSDRFSAERPKGSFSTLEIQRTEQGDSAMYLCASSHRTSGSIQETQYFGPGTRLLVL.

This chain connects TRBV9 to TRBJ2-2, with TRBD1 identical over 7 bases. This CDR3 region has 16 residues. Germline loops: CDR1 SGDLS, CDR2 YYNGEE. V shed 4 bases and J 2 bases; nucleotides not matched to a gene: 8. This CDR3 reads CASSFRQGPNTGELFF. CDR3 nucleotides: TGTGCCAGCAGCTTTCGACAGGGACCTAACACCGGGGAGCTGTTTTTT.

DNA of the CDR3: TGCGCCAGCAGCTTGGCTGGGGCTTCCTACAATGAGCAGTTCTTC. Translating gives CASSLAGASYNEQFF. This chain joins TRBV5-1 and TRBJ2-1; maybe TRBD1 (5 bases). With 0 bases removed from V and 1 base from J, the gap between germline ends came to 8 bases. The germline gives CDR1 SGHRS, CDR2 YFSETQ. The CDR3 loop spans 15 amino acids.

This clone was observed at least ten times. The same CDR3 arises from other DNA sequences in this sample as well. The chain employs TRBV9 and TRBJ2-2, with D possibly being TRBD2 (5 bases). Germline V CDR1 and CDR2: SGDLS, YYNGEE. Trimming removed 0 bases from V and 3 bases from J, with 9 bases in between. This CDR3 comprises 15 residues. The chain's CDR3 is CASSVGGSDTGELFF. In nucleotides, the CDR3 is TGTGCCAGCAGCGTAGGTGGGAGTGACACCGGGGAGCTGTTTTTT.

This clone occurred a few times. The germline gene is not matched at one end of the junction; a read error may be the cause. The rearrangement uses TRBV2 and TRBJ2-7; tentative D call: TRBD1 (5 bases). There are 13 residues in the CDR3. Germline V gene lookup returns CDR1 SNHLY and CDR2 FYNNEI. The CDR3 is CASREDSTYEQYF. The DNA for the CDR3 is TGTGCCAGCAGGGAAGACAGTACCTACGAGCAGTACTTC. Supplemented by reference TRBV2 and TRBJ2-7, the full variable domain reads EPEVTQTPSHQVTQMGQEVILRCVPISNHLYFYWYRQILGQKVEFLVSFYNNEISEKSEIFDDQFSVERPDGSNFTLKIRSTKLEDSAMYFCASREDSTYEQYFGPGTRLTVT.

The V and J genes are TRBV6-5 and TRBJ1-3; possibly TRBD1 for D (5 bases). Germline V lookup: CDR1 MNHEY, CDR2 SVGAGI. This CDR3 has 13 residues. Trimming cost V 6 bases and J 2 bases, with 8 bases left between them. The CDR3 DNA is TGTGCCAGCAGGCAGGGTGCTGGAAACACCATATATTTT. It is translated as CASRQGAGNTIYF.

This chain links TRBV7-3 with TRBJ2-1; D is perhaps TRBD1 (5 bases). Germline V gene sequence: CDR1 SGHTA, CDR2 FQGTGA. V was pared by 1 base and J by 0 bases, with 10 bases between. The CDR3 has 16 amino acids. Here the CDR3 reads CASSLMGQSSYNEQFF. CDR3 sequence (DNA): TGTGCCAGCAGCTTAATGGGGCAGAGCTCCTACAATGAGCAGTTCTTC.

The table lists this clone with a count of one. The V call is TRBV30, the J call TRBJ2-2; no reliable D call. The CDR3 sequence is 13 residues long. CDR1 and CDR2 from the germline V gene are GTSNPN and SVGIG (reference sequence). V was shortened by 4 bases and J by 6 bases, with 12 bases between the two germline ends. Written as DNA, the CDR3 is TGTGCCTGGACAGAACCAACACCCGGGGAGCTGTTTTTT. Its protein product is CAWTEPTPGELFF.

The chain joins TRBV14 to TRBJ1-1; no definite D call. V lost 2 bases to trimming and J lost 6 bases, with 7 bases between them. Germline V gene sequence: CDR1 SGHDN, CDR2 FVKESK. The CDR3 has 12 amino acids. CDR3 amino acids: CASSQSRAEAFF. DNA of the CDR3: TGTGCCAGCAGCCAATCCCGGGCTGAAGCTTTCTTT.

This chain links TRBV6-6 with TRBJ1-2, with D possibly matching TRBD1 (5 bases). The V gene lost 7 bases and the J gene lost 7 bases, with 10 bases spanning the gap. The CDR3 totals 11 residues. From germline, CDR1 is MNHNY and CDR2 SVGAGI (reference sequence). CDR3 coding DNA: TGTGCCAGCACCGCGGGGGGTGGCTACACCTTC. Translating gives CASTAGGGYTF.